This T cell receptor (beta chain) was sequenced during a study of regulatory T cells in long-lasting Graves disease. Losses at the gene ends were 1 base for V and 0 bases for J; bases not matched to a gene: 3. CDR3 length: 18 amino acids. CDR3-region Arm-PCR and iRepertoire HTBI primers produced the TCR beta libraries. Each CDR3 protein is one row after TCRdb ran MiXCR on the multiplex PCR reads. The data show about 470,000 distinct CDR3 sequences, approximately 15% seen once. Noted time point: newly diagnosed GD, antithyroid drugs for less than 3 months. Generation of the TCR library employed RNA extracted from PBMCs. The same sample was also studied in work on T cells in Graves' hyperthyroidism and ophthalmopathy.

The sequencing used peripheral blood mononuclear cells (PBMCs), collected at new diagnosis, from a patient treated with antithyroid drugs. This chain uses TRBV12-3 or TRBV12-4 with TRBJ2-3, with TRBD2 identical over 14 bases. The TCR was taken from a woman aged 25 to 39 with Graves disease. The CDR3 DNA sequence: TGTGCCAGCAGTTTAGGGACTAGCGGGAGGAAAAGCACAGATACGCAGTATTTT. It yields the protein CASSLGTSGRKSTDTQYF.